This T cell receptor (beta chain) emerged from a study of blood T cell repertoires in COVID-19. This table comes from immunoSEQ multiplex PCR, and its TCRdb copy is limited to in-frame clones, with some not included. The profile shows approximately 200,000 clones, roughly 77% of them singletons. Germline values: CDR1 KGHSH, CDR2 LQKENI. With 1 base clipped from V and 6 bases from J, the junction kept 3 bases outside the gene matches. There are 14 residues in the CDR3. This TCR came from a woman aged 35 to 49 with COVID-19, enrolled during active disease. V usage is TRBV18 and J usage is TRBJ1-2, with TRBD1 identical over 9 bases. Material for sequencing was peripheral blood. CDR3 sequence: CASSPQRTGDGYTF. DNA for the CDR3: TGTGCCAGCTCACCACAGCGGACAGGGGATGGCTACACCTTC.